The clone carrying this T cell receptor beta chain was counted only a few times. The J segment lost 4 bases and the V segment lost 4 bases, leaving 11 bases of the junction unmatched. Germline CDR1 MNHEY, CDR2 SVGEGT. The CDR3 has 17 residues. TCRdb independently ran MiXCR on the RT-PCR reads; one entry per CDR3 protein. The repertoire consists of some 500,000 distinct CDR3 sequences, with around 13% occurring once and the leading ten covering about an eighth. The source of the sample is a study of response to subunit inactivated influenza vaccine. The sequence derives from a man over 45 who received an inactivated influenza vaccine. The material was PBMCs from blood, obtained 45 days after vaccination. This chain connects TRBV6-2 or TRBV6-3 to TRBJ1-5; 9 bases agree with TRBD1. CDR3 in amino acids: CASSFLLRDRENQPQHF. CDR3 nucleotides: TGTGCCAGCAGTTTCTTACTTCGGGACAGGGAAAATCAGCCCCAGCATTTT.